The sequence of this T cell receptor beta chain was determined in a study of PD-L1 blockade in urothelial cancer. Study summary: Blood was analyzed 3 weeks (second dose) and 6 weeks after treatment start.

Sequenced by immunoSEQ multiplex PCR; TCRdb stores in-frame clones only, minus some. The sample holds approximately 110,000 clones, under 85% seen once. Urothelial carcinoma, locally advanced or metastatic, affected the patients. This CDR3 is built from 15 residues. In germline, CDR1 is MDHEN, CDR2 SYDVKM. The J segment lost 6 bases and the V segment lost 6 bases, leaving 11 bases of the junction unmatched. The material was PBMCs, obtained around atezolizumab (anti-PD-L1) treatment. This clonotype was obtained from a man aged 45-65 years with urothelial cancer. The J gene is TRBJ1-1, the V gene TRBV28, with TRBD1 matching over 9 bases. This CDR3 reads CASSRRDRDFPEAFF. The CDR3 coding sequence is TGTGCCAGCAGCCGACGGGACAGGGACTTTCCTGAAGCTTTCTTT.